This T cell receptor (beta chain) is from a study of blood T cell repertoires in COVID-19 (dated by TCRdb to 2019 to 2021). For the wider study: The collaborator samples originated in the United States, Italy and Spain and spanned the acute and convalescent phases of COVID-19. The prospective study material was composed of cDNA or gDNA derived from T cells, B-cell-depleted T cells, or PBMCs. The dataset comprised deeply sampled blood TCRbeta repertoires from subjects exposed to, actively infected with, or recovered from COVID-19. The repertoires were released in a freely available public database intended as a resource for research on the immune response to SARS-CoV-2. The samples were drawn from the first 160 participants of the ongoing ImmuneRACE study and from roughly 1,300 subjects provided by 6 global collaborators. A de-identified subject ID, COVID-19 status, age in years and sex were almost always included in the sample metadata. Where available, HLA class I and class II types were taken from metadata supplied by the sample provider and were not determined by assay-based typing.

One collaborating source in Seattle enrolled patients during active infection and followed them longitudinally through the course of disease. The collaborating institutions used their own protocols to collect whole blood in K2EDTA tubes. For TCRbeta analysis, collaborators shipped samples as frozen whole blood, isolated PBMCs, or DNA extracted from either of those sample types. The CDR3 goes from the cysteine to the phenylalanine over 15 residues. The only DNA kept is the CDR3, 45 bases in frame from the first base. Unmatched junction bases come to 9, with V trimmed by 4 bases and J by 7 bases. CDR1 ENHRY and CDR2 SYGVKD are derived from the germline V gene. The immunoSEQ Assay, a bias-controlled multiplex PCR, was used to amplify TCRbeta CDR3 regions from genomic DNA. Per the original workflow: Nucleated cell counts per sample were estimated from amplification of reference gene primers within the assay. To quantify the absolute abundance of each unique TCRbeta CDR3 rearrangement, sequence reads were collapsed and filtered. Productive Simpson clonality was computed per sample as the square root of Simpson's diversity index over productive rearrangements. The source is immuneACCESS, and TCRdb retained only in-frame sequences with V and J called. Part of the clones is not carried over; for the studies checked, unresolved V genes explain less than half of this, and the remainder is unexplained. V and J calls and clone size are given by that table; D and trimming were obtained from the DNA. The sample data list roughly 200,000 clones, and 85% to 90% of these were observed just once. Of the sample, 15% to 20% is held by the ten largest clones.

Results the study describes overall, beyond this receptor: How much clinical and demographic metadata was included differed by source and by participant, and the metadata was provided uncurated.

Remarks on this clone: The specificity of this receptor is unknown. No much larger clone exists at a distance of one base, and base qualities are not known.

Recombination connected TRBV10-3 to TRBJ2-1; TRBD2 lines up with 8 middle nucleotides. Sequencing input: peripheral blood. This TCR was sampled from a person between 65 and 80 years old with COVID-19, enrolled during active disease. The nucleotides read TGTGCCATCAGTGGCCTTGCGGGGGGTAATAATGAGCAGTTCTTC. This yields the protein CAISGLAGGNNEQFF.